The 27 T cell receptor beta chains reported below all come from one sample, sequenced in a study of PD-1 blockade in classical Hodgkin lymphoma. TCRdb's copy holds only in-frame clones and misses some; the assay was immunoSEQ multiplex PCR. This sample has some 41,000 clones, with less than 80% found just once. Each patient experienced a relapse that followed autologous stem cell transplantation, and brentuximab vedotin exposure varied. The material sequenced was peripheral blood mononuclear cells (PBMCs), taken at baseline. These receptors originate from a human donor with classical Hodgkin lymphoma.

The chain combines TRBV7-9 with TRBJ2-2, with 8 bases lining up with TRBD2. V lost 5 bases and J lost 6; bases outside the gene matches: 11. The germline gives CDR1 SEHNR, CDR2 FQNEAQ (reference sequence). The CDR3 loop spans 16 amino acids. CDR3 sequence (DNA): TGTGCCAGCAGCCCCCCCAGCGGGAGTCTTGCCGGGGAGCTGTTTTTT. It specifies CASSPPSGSLAGELFF.

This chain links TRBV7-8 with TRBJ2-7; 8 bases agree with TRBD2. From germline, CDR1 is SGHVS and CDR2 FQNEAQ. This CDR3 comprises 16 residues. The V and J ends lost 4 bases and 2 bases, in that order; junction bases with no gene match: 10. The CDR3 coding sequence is TGTGCCAGCAGCTCCCGCCCCGCGGGAGGTCCCTACGAGCAGTACTTC. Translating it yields CASSSRPAGGPYEQYF.

Here the CDR3 DNA reads TGTGCCAGCAGCGAGGGACTAGCGGACACCGGGGAGCTGTTTTTT. Its protein product is CASSEGLADTGELFF. The rearrangement uses TRBV5-4 and TRBJ2-2; 11 nucleotides match TRBD2. CDR1 is SGHNT and CDR2 is YYREEE in the germline V gene (reference sequence). After removal of 4 bases from V and 3 bases from J, the junction contained 2 bases not matched to a gene. The CDR3 sequence is 15 residues long. Supplemented by reference TRBV5-4 and TRBJ2-2, the full variable domain reads ETGVTQSPTHLIKTRGQQVTLRCSSQSGHNTVSWYQQALGQGPQFIFQYYREEENGRGNFPPRFSGLQFPNYSSELNVNALELDDSALYLCASSEGLADTGELFFGEGSRLTVL.

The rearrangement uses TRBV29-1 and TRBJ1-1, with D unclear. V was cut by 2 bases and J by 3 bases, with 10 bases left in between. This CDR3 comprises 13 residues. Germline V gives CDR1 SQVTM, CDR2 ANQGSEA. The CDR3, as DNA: TGCAGCGTTGAAAAGGGTCAGGACACTGAAGCTTTCTTT. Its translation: CSVEKGQDTEAFF. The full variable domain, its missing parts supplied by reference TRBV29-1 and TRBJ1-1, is SAVISQKPSRDICQRGTSLTIQCQVDSQVTMMFWYRQQPGQSLTLIATANQGSEATYESGFVIDKFPISRPNLTFSTLTVSNMSPEDSSIYLCSVEKGQDTEAFFGQGTRLTVV.

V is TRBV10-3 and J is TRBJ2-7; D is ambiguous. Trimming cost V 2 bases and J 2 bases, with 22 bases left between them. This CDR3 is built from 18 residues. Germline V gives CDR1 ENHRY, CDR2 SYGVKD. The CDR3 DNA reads TGTGCCATCAGTGAGCCGACTTCAGTAGGAGTTCGGGCCTACGAGCAGTACTTC. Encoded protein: CAISEPTSVGVRAYEQYF.

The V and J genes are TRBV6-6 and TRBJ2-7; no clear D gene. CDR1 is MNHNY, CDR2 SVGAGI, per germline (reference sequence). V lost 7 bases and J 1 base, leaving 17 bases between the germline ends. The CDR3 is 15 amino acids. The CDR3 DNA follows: TGTGCCAGCAACGCCCCAGGTTTTACTTCCTACGAGCAGTACTTC. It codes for CASNAPGFTSYEQYF.

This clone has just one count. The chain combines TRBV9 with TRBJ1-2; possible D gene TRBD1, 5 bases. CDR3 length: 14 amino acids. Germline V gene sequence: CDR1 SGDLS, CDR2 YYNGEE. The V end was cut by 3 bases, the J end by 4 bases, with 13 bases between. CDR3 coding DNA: TGTGCCAGCAGCGCCCGAGACAGCTTCTATGGCTACACCTTC. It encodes CASSARDSFYGYTF.

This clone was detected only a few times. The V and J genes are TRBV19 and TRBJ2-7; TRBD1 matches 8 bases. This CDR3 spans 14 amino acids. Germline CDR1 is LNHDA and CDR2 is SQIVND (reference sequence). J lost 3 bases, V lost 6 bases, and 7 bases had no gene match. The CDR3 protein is CASRRTGIVYEQYF. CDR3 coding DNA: TGTGCCAGTAGACGGACAGGGATTGTCTACGAGCAGTACTTC.

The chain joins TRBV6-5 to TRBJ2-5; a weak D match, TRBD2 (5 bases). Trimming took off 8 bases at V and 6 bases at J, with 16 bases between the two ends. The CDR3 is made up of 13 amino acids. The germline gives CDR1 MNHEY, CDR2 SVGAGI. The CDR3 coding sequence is TGTGCCAGCCAGTTAGGACCCGGGAAGACCCAGTACTTC. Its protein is CASQLGPGKTQYF.

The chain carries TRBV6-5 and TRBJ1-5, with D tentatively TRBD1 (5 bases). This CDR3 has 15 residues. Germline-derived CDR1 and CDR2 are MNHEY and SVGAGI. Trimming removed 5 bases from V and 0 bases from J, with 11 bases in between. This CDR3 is CASSPRGLSNQPQHF. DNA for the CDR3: TGTGCCAGCAGTCCCCGGGGCCTTAGCAATCAGCCCCAGCATTTT.

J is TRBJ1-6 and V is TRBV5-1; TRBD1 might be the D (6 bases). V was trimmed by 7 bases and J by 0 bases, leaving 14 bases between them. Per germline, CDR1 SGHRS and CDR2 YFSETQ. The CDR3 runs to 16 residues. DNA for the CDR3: TGCGCCAGCCGCGTTGAACAGGGCTCCTATAATTCACCCCTCCACTTT. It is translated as CASRVEQGSYNSPLHF.

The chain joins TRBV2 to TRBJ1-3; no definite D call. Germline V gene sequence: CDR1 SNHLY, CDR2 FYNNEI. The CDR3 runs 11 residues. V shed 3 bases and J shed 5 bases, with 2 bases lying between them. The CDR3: CASSERNTIYF. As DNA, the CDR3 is TGTGCCAGCAGTGAGAGAAACACCATATATTTT.

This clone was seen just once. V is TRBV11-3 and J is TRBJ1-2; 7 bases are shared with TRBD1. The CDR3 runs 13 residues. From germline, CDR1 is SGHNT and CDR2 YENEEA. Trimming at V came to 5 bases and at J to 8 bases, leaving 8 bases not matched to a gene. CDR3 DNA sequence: TGTGCCAGCAGCCGGACAGGCGAGGGAGGCTACACCTTC. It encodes CASSRTGEGGYTF.

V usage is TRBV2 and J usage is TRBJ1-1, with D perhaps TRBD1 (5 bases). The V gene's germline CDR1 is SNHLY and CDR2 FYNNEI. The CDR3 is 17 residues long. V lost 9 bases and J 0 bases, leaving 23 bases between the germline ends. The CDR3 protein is CARYRGITGGVNTEAFF. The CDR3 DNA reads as TGTGCCAGATATCGGGGGATCACCGGCGGGGTGAACACTGAAGCTTTCTTT.

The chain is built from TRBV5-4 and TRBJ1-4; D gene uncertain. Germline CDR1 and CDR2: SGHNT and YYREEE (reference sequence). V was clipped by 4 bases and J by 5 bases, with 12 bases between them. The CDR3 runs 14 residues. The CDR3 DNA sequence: TGTGCCAGCAGCCCCCTACCAGAGAATGAAAAACTGTTTTTT. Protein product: CASSPLPENEKLFF.

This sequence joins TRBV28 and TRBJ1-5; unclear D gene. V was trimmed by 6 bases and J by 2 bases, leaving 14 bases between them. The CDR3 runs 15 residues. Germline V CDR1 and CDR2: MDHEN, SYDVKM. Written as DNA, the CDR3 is TGTGCCAGCAGCCTGGGGAGGGTGGGCAATCAGCCCCAGCATTTT. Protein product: CASSLGRVGNQPQHF. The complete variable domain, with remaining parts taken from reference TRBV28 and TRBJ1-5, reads DVKVTQSSRYLVKRTGEKVFLECVQDMDHENMFWYRQDPGLGLRLIYFSYDVKMKEKGDIPEGYSVSREKKERFSLILESASTNQTSMYLCASSLGRVGNQPQHFGDGTRLSIL.

The CDR3 reads CSAEDRGTGNTIYF. The DNA for the CDR3 is TGCAGCGCCGAGGACAGGGGAACTGGAAACACCATATATTTT. The chain uses TRBV29-1 and TRBJ1-3; the match to TRBD1 covers 9 bases. Germline CDR1 reads SQVTM; CDR2 reads ANQGSEA. The CDR3 is 14 residues long. V lost 7 bases and J lost 2; bases outside the gene matches: 6.

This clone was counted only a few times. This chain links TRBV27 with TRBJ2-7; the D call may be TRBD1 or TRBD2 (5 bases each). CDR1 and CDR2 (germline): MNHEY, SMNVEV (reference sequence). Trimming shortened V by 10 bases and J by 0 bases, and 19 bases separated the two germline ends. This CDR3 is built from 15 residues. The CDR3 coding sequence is TGTGCCACCTCAACGGAGAGGGGAAGCTCCTACGAGCAGTACTTC. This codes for CATSTERGSSYEQYF.

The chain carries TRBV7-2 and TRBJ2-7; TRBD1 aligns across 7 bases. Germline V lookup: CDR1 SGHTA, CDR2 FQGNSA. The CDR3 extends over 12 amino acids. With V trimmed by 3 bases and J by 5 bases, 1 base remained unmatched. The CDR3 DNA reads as TGTGCCAGCAGCTTGACAGGGCACGAGCAGTACTTC. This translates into CASSLTGHEQYF.

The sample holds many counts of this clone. CDR3 DNA: TGTGCCAGCAGTTACAGGGCGACAGGGCACACTGAAGCTTTCTTT. It specifies CASSYRATGHTEAFF. This chain connects TRBV6-5 to TRBJ1-1; TRBD1 matches 7 bases. V lost 2 bases and J lost 3; bases outside the gene matches: 6. The CDR3 spans 15 residues. Germline V lookup: CDR1 MNHEY, CDR2 SVGAGI.

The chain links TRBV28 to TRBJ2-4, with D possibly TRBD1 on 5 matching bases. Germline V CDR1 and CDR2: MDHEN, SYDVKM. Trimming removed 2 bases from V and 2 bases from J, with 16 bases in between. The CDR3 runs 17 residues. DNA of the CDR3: TGTGCCAGCAGTTTAAGTTCCCAGGGTGAGACCAAAAACATTCAGTACTTC. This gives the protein CASSLSSQGETKNIQYF.

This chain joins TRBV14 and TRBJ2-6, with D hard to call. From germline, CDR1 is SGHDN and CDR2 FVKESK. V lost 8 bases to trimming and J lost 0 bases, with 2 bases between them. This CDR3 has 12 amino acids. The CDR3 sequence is CASFSGANVLTF. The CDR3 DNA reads TGTGCCAGCTTCTCTGGGGCCAACGTCCTGACTTTC.

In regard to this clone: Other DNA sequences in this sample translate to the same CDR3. The CDR3 reads CASSPQGGYGYTF. CDR3 in DNA: TGTGCCAGCAGCCCACAGGGGGGCTATGGCTACACCTTC. The genes are TRBV7-2 and TRBJ1-2; 8 nucleotides match TRBD1. Germline V gene lookup returns CDR1 SGHTA and CDR2 FQGNSA. J gave up 4 bases and V 5 bases, and 3 bases lay outside the gene matches. The CDR3 has 13 amino acids.

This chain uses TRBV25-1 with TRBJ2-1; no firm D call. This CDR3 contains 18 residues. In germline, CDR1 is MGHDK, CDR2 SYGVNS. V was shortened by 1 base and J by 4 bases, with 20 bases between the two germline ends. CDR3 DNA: TGTGCCAGCAGTGAATCAAGAAGATTGACAAGAGATTACAATGAGCAGTTCTTC. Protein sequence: CASSESRRLTRDYNEQFF.

CDR3 bases: TGTGCCACAACAACATACCCCGGGCAGAGGATGGCTGAAGCTTTCTTT. Protein product: CATTTYPGQRMAEAFF. V and J are TRBV28 and TRBJ1-1, with D uncertain. Between the trimmed V and J ends, which lost 10 bases and 6 bases, there was a span of 27 bases. CDR3 length: 16 amino acids. The V gene's germline CDR1 is MDHEN and CDR2 SYDVKM.

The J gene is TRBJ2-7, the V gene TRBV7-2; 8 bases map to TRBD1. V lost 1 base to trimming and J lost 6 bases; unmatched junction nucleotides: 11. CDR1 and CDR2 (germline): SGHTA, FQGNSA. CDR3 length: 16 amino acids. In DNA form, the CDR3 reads TGTGCCAGCAGCTTAGGACGGGACAGGAACCCCCTCGAGCAGTACTTC. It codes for CASSLGRDRNPLEQYF.

CDR3 coding DNA: TGTGCCAGCACCGTGAGTGCTAGCGGGAGGGCCGGTGAGCAGTTCTTC. Translation: CASTVSASGRAGEQFF. V and J are TRBV28 and TRBJ2-1; 12 bases match TRBD2. This CDR3 is 16 amino acids long. Germline assignment: CDR1 MDHEN and CDR2 SYDVKM. Unmatched junction bases numbered 13, after V lost 7 bases and J lost 9 bases.